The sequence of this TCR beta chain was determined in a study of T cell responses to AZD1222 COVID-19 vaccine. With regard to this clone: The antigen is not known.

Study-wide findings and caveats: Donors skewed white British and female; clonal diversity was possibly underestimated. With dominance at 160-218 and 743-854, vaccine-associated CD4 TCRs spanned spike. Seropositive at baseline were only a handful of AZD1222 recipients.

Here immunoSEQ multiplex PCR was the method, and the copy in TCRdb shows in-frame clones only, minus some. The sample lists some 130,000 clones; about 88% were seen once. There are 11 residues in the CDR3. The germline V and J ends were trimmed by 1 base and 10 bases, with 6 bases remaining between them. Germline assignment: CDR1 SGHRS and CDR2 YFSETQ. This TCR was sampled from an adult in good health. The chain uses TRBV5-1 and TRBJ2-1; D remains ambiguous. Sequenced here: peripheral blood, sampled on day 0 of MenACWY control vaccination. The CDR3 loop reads CASSLLGEQFF. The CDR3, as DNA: TGCGCCAGCAGCTTGTTGGGAGAGCAGTTCTTC. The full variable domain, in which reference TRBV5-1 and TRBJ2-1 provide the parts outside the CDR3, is KAGVTQTPRYLIKTRGQQVTLSCSPISGHRSVSWYQQTPGQGLQFLFEYFSETQRNKGNFPGRFSGRQFSNSRSEMNVSTLELGDSALYLCASSLLGEQFFGPGTRLTVL.